The present TCR beta chain was sequenced within a study of identical twins. General study results and limits: While abundant cord blood beta clonotypes carried fewer insertions, memory repertoires showed no such pattern. Monozygotic twin pairs showed more out-of-frame TCR alpha sharing than models estimated.

This clonotype has only a few counts. Its antigen remains unknown. CDR3 length: 15 residues. From germline, CDR1 is KGHSH and CDR2 LQKENI. V was pared by 4 bases and J by 5 bases, with 14 bases between. TCRdb used MiXCR to reprocess the 5' RACE reads, holding one entry per CDR3 protein. The table lists a few hundred thousand distinct CDR3 sequences, about 12% of them singletons. The same sample was also used in a study of yellow fever vaccine responses in identical twins. That publication notes: In identical twins, vaccine T cell responses appeared partly shared and partly individual.

The sequenced sample was memory (CD45RO+) T cells sorted from blood. The V and J genes are TRBV18 and TRBJ1-4; D remains ambiguous. This TCR came from a woman under 30 in good health. CDR3 loop: CASSLNNDRNEKLFF. CDR3 coding DNA: TGTGCCAGCTCACTCAACAACGACCGGAATGAAAAACTGTTTTTT.